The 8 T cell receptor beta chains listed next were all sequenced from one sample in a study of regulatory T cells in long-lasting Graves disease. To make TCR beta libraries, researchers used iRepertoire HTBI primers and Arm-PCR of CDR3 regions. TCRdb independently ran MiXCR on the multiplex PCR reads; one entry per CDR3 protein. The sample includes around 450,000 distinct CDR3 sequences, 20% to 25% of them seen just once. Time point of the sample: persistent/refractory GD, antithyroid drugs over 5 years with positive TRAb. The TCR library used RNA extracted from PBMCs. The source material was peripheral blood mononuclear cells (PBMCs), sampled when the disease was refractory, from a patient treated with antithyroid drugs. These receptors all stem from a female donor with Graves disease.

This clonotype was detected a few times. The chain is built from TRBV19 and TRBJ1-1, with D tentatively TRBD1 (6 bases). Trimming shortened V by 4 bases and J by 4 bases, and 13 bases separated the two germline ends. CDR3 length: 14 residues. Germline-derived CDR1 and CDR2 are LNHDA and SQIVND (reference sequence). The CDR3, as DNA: TGTGCCAGTAGTACCGGGGAAGGGGGCACTGAAGCTTTCTTT. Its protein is CASSTGEGGTEAFF.

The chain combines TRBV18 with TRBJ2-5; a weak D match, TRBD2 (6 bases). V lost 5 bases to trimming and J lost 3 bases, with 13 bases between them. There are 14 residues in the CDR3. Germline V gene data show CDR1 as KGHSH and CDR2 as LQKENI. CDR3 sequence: CASSAPGEEETQYF. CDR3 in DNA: TGTGCCAGCTCAGCTCCGGGGGAAGAAGAGACCCAGTACTTC. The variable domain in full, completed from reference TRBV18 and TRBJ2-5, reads NAGVMQNPRHLVRRRGQEARLRCSPMKGHSHVYWYRQLPEEGLKFMVYLQKENIIDESGMPKERFSAEFPKEGPSILRIQQVVRGDSAAYFCASSAPGEEETQYFGPGTRLLVL.

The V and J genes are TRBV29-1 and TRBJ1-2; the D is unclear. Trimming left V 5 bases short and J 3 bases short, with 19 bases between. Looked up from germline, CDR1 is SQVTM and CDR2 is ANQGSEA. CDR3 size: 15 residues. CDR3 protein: CSVLSLGRNDYGYTF. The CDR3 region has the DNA TGCAGCGTTCTCAGTTTGGGGAGGAATGACTATGGCTACACCTTC.

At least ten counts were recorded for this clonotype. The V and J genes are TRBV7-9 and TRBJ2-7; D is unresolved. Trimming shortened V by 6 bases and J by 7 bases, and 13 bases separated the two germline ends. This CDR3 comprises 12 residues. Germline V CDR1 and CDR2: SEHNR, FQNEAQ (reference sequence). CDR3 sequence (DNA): TGTGCCAGCAGTAAGACTCCATCGGAGCAGTACTTC. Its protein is CASSKTPSEQYF.

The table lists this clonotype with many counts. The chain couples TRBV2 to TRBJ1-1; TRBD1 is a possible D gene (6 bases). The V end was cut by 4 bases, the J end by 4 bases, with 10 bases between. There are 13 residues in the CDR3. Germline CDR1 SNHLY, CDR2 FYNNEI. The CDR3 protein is CASSASTGTEAFF. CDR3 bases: TGTGCCAGCAGTGCGTCGACAGGCACTGAAGCTTTCTTT.

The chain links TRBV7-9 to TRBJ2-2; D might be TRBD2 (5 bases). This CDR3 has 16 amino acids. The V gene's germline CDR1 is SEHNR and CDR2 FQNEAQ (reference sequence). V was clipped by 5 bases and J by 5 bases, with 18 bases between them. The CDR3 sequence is CASSETSFEGTGELFF. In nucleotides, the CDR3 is TGTGCCAGCAGCGAGACTTCTTTCGAGGGAACCGGGGAGCTGTTTTTT.

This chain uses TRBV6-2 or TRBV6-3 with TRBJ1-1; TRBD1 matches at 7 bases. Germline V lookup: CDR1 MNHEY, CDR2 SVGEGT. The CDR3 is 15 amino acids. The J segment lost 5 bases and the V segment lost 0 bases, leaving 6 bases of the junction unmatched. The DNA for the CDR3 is TGTGCCAGCAGTTACTCGACAGGGTGGGGGACTGAAGCTTTCTTT. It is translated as CASSYSTGWGTEAFF.

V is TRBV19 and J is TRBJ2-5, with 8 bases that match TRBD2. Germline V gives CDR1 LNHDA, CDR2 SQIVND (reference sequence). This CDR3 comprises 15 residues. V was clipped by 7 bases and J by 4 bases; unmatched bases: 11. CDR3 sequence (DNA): TGTGCCAGTACCCCCTCCGGACTAGCACCAGAGACCCAGTACTTC. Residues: CASTPSGLAPETQYF.